These T cell receptor beta chains were read from a single sample in a study of tumor and adjacent non-tumor tissue in lung cancer. One entry per CDR3 protein results from TCRdb running MiXCR on the multiplex PCR reads. The sample holds under 75,000 distinct CDR3 sequences, about two thirds seen once. Sample: distant non-tumor lung tissue. Every receptor here comes from a woman aged 45 to 65 with non-small cell lung cancer. Each CDR3 is given with its conserved first and last residue. A D gene is named only where the DNA matches it firmly. Some rows mark clone size as missing; the rest say once, few, many or name a class of expanded clone.

v_gene: TRBV6-2/TRBV6-3; j_gene: TRBJ2-2; abundance: many; len: 12; d_gene: .; CDR3nt: TGTGCCAGCAGGCGGGTGGGCCGGGAGCTGTTTTTT; CDR3aa: CASRRVGRELFF
v_gene: TRBV29-1; j_gene: TRBJ2-5; abundance: .; len: 14; d_gene: .; CDR3nt: TGCAGCGTTGATATATCGGCCGATCAAGTGACCCATTACTTC; CDR3aa: CSVDISADQVTHYF
v_gene: TRBV5-1; j_gene: TRBJ2-2; abundance: few; len: 15; d_gene: TRBD1; CDR3nt: TGCGCCAGCAGCGCCTCAGGGGGCGACACCGGGGAGCTGTTTTTT; CDR3aa: CASSASGGDTGELFF
v_gene: TRBV20-1; j_gene: TRBJ1-2; abundance: few; len: 12; d_gene: .; CDR3nt: TGCATTATCCCAACAGGGTCGACTGGCTACACTTTC; CDR3aa: CIIPTGSTGYTF
v_gene: TRBV11-1; j_gene: TRBJ2-1; abundance: .; len: 16; d_gene: .; CDR3nt: TGTGCCAGCAGCTTAGTGAGGGCGAGGGGGGGAAATGAGCAGTTCTTC; CDR3aa: CASSLVRARGGNEQFF
v_gene: TRBV12-3/TRBV12-4; j_gene: TRBJ1-1; abundance: .; len: 14; d_gene: .; CDR3nt: TGTGTCAGCAGTCACACAGGAGGGAACACTGAAGCTTTCTTT; CDR3aa: CVSSHTGGNTEAFF
v_gene: TRBV7-2; j_gene: TRBJ2-1; abundance: .; len: 15; d_gene: .; CDR3nt: TGTGCCAGCAGCCAAAGTGTGATGGGGTTCGATGAGCAGTTCTTC; CDR3aa: CASSQSVMGFDEQFF
v_gene: TRBV11-2; j_gene: TRBJ2-7; abundance: .; len: 15; d_gene: .; CDR3nt: TGTACCAGGAACCACCAAAATAGCAGCTCCTACGAGCAGTACTTC; CDR3aa: CTRNHQNSSSYEQYF
v_gene: TRBV6-2/TRBV6-3; j_gene: TRBJ2-3; abundance: .; len: 14; d_gene: .; CDR3nt: TGTGCCGGCGGTTATTCGGTTAGCACAGATACGCAGTATTTT; CDR3aa: CAGGYSVSTDTQYF
v_gene: TRBV5-4; j_gene: TRBJ2-1; abundance: .; len: 15; d_gene: TRBD2; CDR3nt: TGTGCCAGCAGCCCCATTAGCGGGAGTTTCAATGAGCAGTTCTTC; CDR3aa: CASSPISGSFNEQFF
v_gene: TRBV11-1; j_gene: TRBJ2-5; abundance: .; len: 13; d_gene: TRBD2; CDR3nt: TGTGCCAGCATCGAGGTGACTAGCGAGACCCAGTACTTC; CDR3aa: CASIEVTSETQYF
v_gene: TRBV4-1; j_gene: TRBJ1-1; abundance: .; len: 16; d_gene: .; CDR3nt: TGCGCCAGCGGCCAAGGTCTCTACAGGGTCGGCACCGAGGCTTTCTTT; CDR3aa: CASGQGLYRVGTEAFF
v_gene: TRBV28; j_gene: TRBJ2-6; abundance: .; len: 15; d_gene: .; CDR3nt: TGTGCCAGCAGGACAAGAGGGACTGGGGCCAACGTCCTGACTTTC; CDR3aa: CASRTRGTGANVLTF
v_gene: TRBV7-8; j_gene: TRBJ1-2; abundance: few; len: 12; d_gene: TRBD1; CDR3nt: TGTGGCAGCAGCCCAGGGACAGGGCGCTACACCTTC; CDR3aa: CGSSPGTGRYTF
v_gene: TRBV6-2/TRBV6-3; j_gene: TRBJ2-2; abundance: .; len: 12; d_gene: .; CDR3nt: TGTGCCGCCAGGCGGGTGGGCCGGGAGCTGTTTTTT; CDR3aa: CAARRVGRELFF
v_gene: TRBV11-2; j_gene: TRBJ1-5; abundance: .; len: 15; d_gene: .; CDR3nt: TGTGCCAGCAGCCTAGCGGGCCAGGGCAATCAGCCCCAGCATTTT; CDR3aa: CASSLAGQGNQPQHF
v_gene: TRBV20-1; j_gene: TRBJ2-7; abundance: many; len: 15; d_gene: .; CDR3nt: TGCAGTGCCGACCCTAGCGCGGATATGATGTACGAGCAGTACTTC; CDR3aa: CSADPSADMMYEQYF
v_gene: TRBV13; j_gene: TRBJ2-1; abundance: .; len: 16; d_gene: TRBD2; CDR3nt: TGTGCCAGGAGCAGAGGGACTAGCGGGATGGGCAATGAGCAGTTCTTC; CDR3aa: CARSRGTSGMGNEQFF
v_gene: TRBV6-2/TRBV6-3; j_gene: TRBJ1-1; abundance: .; len: 12; d_gene: .; CDR3nt: TGTGCCAGCACTACGGGGAGCACTGAAGCTTTTTTT; CDR3aa: CASTTGSTEAFF
v_gene: TRBV29-1; j_gene: TRBJ2-5; abundance: .; len: 18; d_gene: TRBD1; CDR3nt: TGCAGCGTTGACGGGTACAGGGGCAAGCTGCGAAACCAAGAGACCCAGTACTTC; CDR3aa: CSVDGYRGKLRNQETQYF
v_gene: TRBV12-3/TRBV12-4; j_gene: TRBJ2-1; abundance: .; len: 20; d_gene: .; CDR3nt: TGTGCCGGCCTCCCGGGAGTCGGTTCCTCGGCTAGAAGCACCTACAATGAGCGGTTCTTC; CDR3aa: CAGLPGVGSSARSTYNERFF
v_gene: TRBV20-1; j_gene: TRBJ2-2; abundance: .; len: 13; d_gene: .; CDR3nt: TGCAGTGCTAGAGTTCTCATCGAGGGGGAGCTGTTTTTT; CDR3aa: CSARVLIEGELFF
v_gene: TRBV11-2; j_gene: TRBJ2-1; abundance: .; len: 16; d_gene: TRBD2; CDR3nt: TGCGCCAGCAGCCCGAGACTAGCGGGAAGATTAGGTAAGCTGTTCTTC; CDR3aa: CASSPRLAGRLGKLFF
v_gene: TRBV6-2/TRBV6-3; j_gene: TRBJ1-1; abundance: once; len: 14; d_gene: .; CDR3nt: TGTGCCGGCACCATAGACAGGTTGGACACTGAAGCTTTCTTC; CDR3aa: CAGTIDRLDTEAFF
v_gene: TRBV11-1; j_gene: TRBJ2-3; abundance: once; len: 14; d_gene: .; CDR3nt: TGCGCCAGCAGCTTAGCGGTGGGCACATATACGGAGTATTTT; CDR3aa: CASSLAVGTYTEYF
v_gene: TRBV4-3; j_gene: TRBJ2-5; abundance: .; len: 15; d_gene: .; CDR3nt: TGCGCCAGCAGCCAAGATGGGGGAACGGTAGAGACCCAATACTTC; CDR3aa: CASSQDGGTVETQYF
v_gene: TRBV20-1; j_gene: TRBJ1-1; abundance: .; len: 13; d_gene: .; CDR3nt: TGCAGTGCGACCCCGTTTTGGGGGACTGAAGTTTTCTTT; CDR3aa: CSATPFWGTEVFF
v_gene: TRBV20-1; j_gene: TRBJ2-7; abundance: .; len: 15; d_gene: .; CDR3nt: TGCAGTGTCTCACCGGGGGGACAGAGAGAATACGAGAAGTACTTC; CDR3aa: CSVSPGGQREYEKYF
v_gene: TRBV29-1; j_gene: TRBJ1-1; abundance: .; len: 12; d_gene: .; CDR3nt: TGCAGCGTTGTAACTGGAGGGGCTGAAGCTTTCTTT; CDR3aa: CSVVTGGAEAFF
v_gene: TRBV12-3/TRBV12-4; j_gene: TRBJ2-1; abundance: .; len: 15; d_gene: TRBD2; CDR3nt: TGTGCCAGCACCTATTCTAGCGGGCGCCCCAATGAGCAGTTCTTC; CDR3aa: CASTYSSGRPNEQFF
v_gene: TRBV12-3/TRBV12-4; j_gene: TRBJ2-3; abundance: .; len: 13; d_gene: .; CDR3nt: TGTGGCAGCAAGGAATCTAGCATAGATACGCAGTATTTT; CDR3aa: CGSKESSIDTQYF
v_gene: TRBV12-3/TRBV12-4; j_gene: TRBJ2-3; abundance: .; len: 15; d_gene: TRBD2; CDR3nt: TGTGTCAGCAGTCTAACTAGCGGGAGGACAGATACGCAGTATTTT; CDR3aa: CVSSLTSGRTDTQYF